This is a list of T cell receptor beta chains from one sample in a study of cytomegalovirus exposure and HLA in healthy donors. Clones were sequenced by immunoSEQ multiplex PCR, and TCRdb holds only the in-frame ones, with some missing. The sample has 150,000 to 180,000 clones; 80% are singletons. The sample was PBMCs. The receptor source for this set is a woman aged 40 to 50 in good health and CMV-seropositive. CDR3s include the opening cysteine and the closing phenylalanine or tryptophan. The D gene is left open where the match is weak. A clone size is listed for some rows: how often the clone was seen (once, few, many), or a class if it is expanded.

>NA|TRBV19|TRBJ2-7|13|TRBD1
TGTGCCAGTAGTGCCGGGACAGGGACCGAGCAGTACTTC
CASSAGTGTEQYF
>NA|TRBV6-6|TRBJ2-5|16|TRBD2
TGTGCCAGCAGTTACGGCAATAGCGGGAGTCGGGAGACCCAGTACTTC
CASSYGNSGSRETQYF
>NA|TRBV27|TRBJ1-2|15|NA
TGTGCCAGCAGCCACCACGGACAGAAAAACTATGGCTACACCTTC
CASSHHGQKNYGYTF
>NA|TRBV28|TRBJ2-7|15|TRBD2
TGTGCCAGCAGTACCGGGACTAGGGGATCCTACGAGCAGTACTTC
CASSTGTRGSYEQYF
>NA|TRBV27|TRBJ2-7|14|TRBD1
TGTGCCAGCAGTTTATCACAGGGGCCCTACGAGCAGTACTTC
CASSLSQGPYEQYF
>few|TRBV6-6|TRBJ2-7|15|TRBD1
TGTGCCAGCAAATCCGGGACAGGGGATGTTGCCGAGCAGTACTTC
CASKSGTGDVAEQYF
>NA|TRBV19|TRBJ2-7|21|TRBD2
TGTGCCAGTAGTATACCGCTCCGACAGCCGAACTTAGCGGGAGGATCGATGGAGCAGTACTTC
CASSIPLRQPNLAGGSMEQYF
>NA|TRBV27|TRBJ1-5|15|NA
TGTGCCAGCAGCCTCGGGTGGAATAGCAATCAGCCCCAGCATTTT
CASSLGWNSNQPQHF
>few|TRBV5-6|TRBJ1-3|15|NA
TGTGCCAGCACCTATACAGGATTCTCTGGAAACACCATATATTTT
CASTYTGFSGNTIYF
>NA|TRBV7-9|TRBJ2-1|15|TRBD1
TGTGCCAGCAGCTTAGGGGACAGCTCCTACAATGAGCAGTTCTTC
CASSLGDSSYNEQFF
>NA|TRBV4-1|TRBJ1-4|14|TRBD1
TGCGCCAGCAGCCGAGACAGGGTTGCTGAAAAACTGTTTTTT
CASSRDRVAEKLFF
>NA|TRBV29-1|TRBJ2-1|14|TRBD2
TGCAGCGTTGATCAACTAGCGGGAGGGTATGAGCAGTTCTTC
CSVDQLAGGYEQFF
>NA|TRBV5-1|TRBJ2-1|15|NA
TGCGCCAGCAGCGCTGGATGGGGGGTATACAATGAGCAGTTCTTC
CASSAGWGVYNEQFF
>NA|TRBV27|TRBJ2-5|15|TRBD1
TGTGCCAGCAGTTCCGGGACAGGGGAAGAAGAGACCCAGTACTTC
CASSSGTGEEETQYF
>NA|TRBV5-6|TRBJ2-2|16|TRBD2
TGTGCCAGCAGCTTGGATCGCGGGAGATCCACCGGGGAGCTGTTTTTT
CASSLDRGRSTGELFF
>NA|TRBV7-9|TRBJ2-7|13|TRBD1
TGTGCCAGCAGCTCACCGGGACAGTACGAGCAGTACTTC
CASSSPGQYEQYF
>NA|TRBV10-3|TRBJ1-5|16|NA
TGTGCCATCAGTGAGTCGAACCATAGAGTAAATCAGCCCCAGCATTTT
CAISESNHRVNQPQHF
>few|TRBV18|TRBJ1-1|16|TRBD1
TGTGCCAGCTCCCCGGGACAGGCATCAATGAACACTGAAGCTTTCTTT
CASSPGQASMNTEAFF
>once|TRBV28|TRBJ2-3|15|TRBD2
TGTGCCAGCAGTTTGCTAGCGGGAGGTGCAGATACGCAGTATTTT
CASSLLAGGADTQYF